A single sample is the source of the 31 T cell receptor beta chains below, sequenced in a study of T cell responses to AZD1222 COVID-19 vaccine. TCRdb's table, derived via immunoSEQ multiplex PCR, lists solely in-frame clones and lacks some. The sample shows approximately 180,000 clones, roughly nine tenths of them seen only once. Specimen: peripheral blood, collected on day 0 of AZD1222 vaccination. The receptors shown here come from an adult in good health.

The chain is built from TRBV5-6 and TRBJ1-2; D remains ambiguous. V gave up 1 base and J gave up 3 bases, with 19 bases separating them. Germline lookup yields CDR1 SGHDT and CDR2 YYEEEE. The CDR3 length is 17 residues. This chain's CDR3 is CASSLLSGLESDYGYTF. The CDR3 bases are TGTGCCAGCAGCTTGTTGTCAGGTTTGGAGTCCGACTATGGCTACACCTTC. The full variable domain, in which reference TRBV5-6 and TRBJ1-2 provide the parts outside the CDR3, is DAGVTQSPTHLIKTRGQQVTLRCSPKSGHDTVSWYQQALGQGPQFIFQYYEEEERQRGNFPDRFSGHQFPNYSSELNVNALLLGDSALYLCASSLLSGLESDYGYTFGSGTRLTVV.

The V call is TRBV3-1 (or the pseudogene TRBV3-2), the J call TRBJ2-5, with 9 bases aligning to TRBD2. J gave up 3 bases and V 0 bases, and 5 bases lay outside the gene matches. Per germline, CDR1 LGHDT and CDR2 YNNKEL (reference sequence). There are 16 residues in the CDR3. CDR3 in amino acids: CASSQERLAGKETQYF. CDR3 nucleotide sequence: TGTGCCAGCAGCCAAGAACGGCTAGCGGGGAAAGAGACCCAGTACTTC.

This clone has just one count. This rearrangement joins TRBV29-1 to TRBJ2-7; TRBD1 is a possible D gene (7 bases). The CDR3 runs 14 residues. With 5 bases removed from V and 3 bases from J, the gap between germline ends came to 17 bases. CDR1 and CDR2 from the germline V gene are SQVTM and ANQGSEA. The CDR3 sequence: CSVIGQQGGYEQYF. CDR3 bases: TGCAGCGTTATCGGACAGCAGGGGGGCTACGAGCAGTACTTC.

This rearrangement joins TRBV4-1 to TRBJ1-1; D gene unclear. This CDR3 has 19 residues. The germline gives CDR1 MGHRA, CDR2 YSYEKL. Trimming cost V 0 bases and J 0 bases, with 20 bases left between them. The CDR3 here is CASSQEMEAADSMNTEAFF. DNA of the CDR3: TGCGCCAGCAGCCAAGAAATGGAGGCCGCGGACTCGATGAACACTGAAGCTTTCTTT.

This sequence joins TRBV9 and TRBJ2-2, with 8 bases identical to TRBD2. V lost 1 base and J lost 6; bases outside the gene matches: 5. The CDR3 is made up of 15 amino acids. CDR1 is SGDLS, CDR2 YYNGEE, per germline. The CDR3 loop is CASSVRGTSPGELFF. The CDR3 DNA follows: TGTGCCAGCAGCGTAAGAGGGACTAGTCCCGGGGAGCTGTTTTTT.

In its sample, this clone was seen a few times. This CDR3 reads CASSLRSGNTIYF. The DNA for the CDR3 is TGTGCCAGCAGCTTGCGATCTGGAAACACCATATATTTT. The chain combines TRBV7-9 with TRBJ1-3; D is unresolved. V dropped 3 bases and J dropped 1 base, with 4 bases sitting between them. This CDR3 is built from 13 residues. Looked up from germline, CDR1 is SEHNR and CDR2 is FQNEAQ (reference sequence).

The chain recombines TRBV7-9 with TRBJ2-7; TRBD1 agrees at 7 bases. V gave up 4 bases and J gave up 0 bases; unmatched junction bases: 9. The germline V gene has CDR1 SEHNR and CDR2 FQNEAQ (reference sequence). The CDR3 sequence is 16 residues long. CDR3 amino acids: CASSSTRTGHSYEQYF. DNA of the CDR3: TGTGCCAGCAGCTCAACTCGGACAGGTCACTCCTACGAGCAGTACTTC.

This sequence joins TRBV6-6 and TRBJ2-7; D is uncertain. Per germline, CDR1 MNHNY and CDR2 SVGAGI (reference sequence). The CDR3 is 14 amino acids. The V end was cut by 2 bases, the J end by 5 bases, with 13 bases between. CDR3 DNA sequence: TGTGCCAGCAGTTACCTTGCTAGGGAAAACGAGCAGTACTTC. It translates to CASSYLARENEQYF.

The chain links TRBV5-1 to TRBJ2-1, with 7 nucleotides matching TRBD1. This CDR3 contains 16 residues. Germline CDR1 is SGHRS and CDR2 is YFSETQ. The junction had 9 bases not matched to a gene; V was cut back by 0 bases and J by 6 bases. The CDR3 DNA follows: TGCGCCAGCAGCTTGGGGGACAGCCACGCGGGCAATGAGCAGTTCTTC. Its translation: CASSLGDSHAGNEQFF.

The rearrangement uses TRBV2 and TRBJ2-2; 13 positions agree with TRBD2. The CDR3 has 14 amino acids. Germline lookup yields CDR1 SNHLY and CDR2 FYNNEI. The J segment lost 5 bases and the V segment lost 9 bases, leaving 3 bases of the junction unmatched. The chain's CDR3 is CASTGLAGTGELFF. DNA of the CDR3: TGTGCCAGTACGGGACTAGCGGGAACCGGGGAGCTGTTTTTT.

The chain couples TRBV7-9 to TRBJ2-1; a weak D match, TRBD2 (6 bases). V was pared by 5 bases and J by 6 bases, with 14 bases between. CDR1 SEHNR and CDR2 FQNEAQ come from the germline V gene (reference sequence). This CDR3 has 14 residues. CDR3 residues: CASSRSGSGNEQFF. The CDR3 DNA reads TGTGCCAGCAGCCGGAGCGGTAGCGGCAATGAGCAGTTCTTC. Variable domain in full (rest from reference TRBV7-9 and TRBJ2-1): DTGVSQNPRHKITKRGQNVTFRCDPISEHNRLYWYRQTLGQGPEFLTYFQNEAQLEKSRLLSDRFSAERPKGSFSTLEIQRTEQGDSAMYLCASSRSGSGNEQFFGPGTRLTVL.

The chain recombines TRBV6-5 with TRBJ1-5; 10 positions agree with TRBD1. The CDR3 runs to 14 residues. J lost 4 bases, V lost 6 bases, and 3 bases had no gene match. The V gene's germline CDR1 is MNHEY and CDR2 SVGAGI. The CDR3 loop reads CASRQGQGNQPQHF. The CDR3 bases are TGTGCCAGCAGGCAGGGACAGGGGAATCAGCCCCAGCATTTT.

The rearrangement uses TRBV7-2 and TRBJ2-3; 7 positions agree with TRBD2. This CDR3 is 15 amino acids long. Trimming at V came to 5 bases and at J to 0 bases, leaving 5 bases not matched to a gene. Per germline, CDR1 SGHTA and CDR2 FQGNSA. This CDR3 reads CASSRGEASTDTQYF. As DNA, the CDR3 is TGTGCCAGCAGCCGGGGGGAGGCGAGCACAGATACGCAGTATTTT.

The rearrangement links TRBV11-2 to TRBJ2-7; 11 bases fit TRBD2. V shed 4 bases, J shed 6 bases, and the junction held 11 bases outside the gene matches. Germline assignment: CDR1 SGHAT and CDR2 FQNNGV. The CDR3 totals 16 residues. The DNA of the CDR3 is TGTGCCAGCAGCTCCTTAGCGGGAGGGAGACCTGGCGAGCAGTACTTC. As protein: CASSSLAGGRPGEQYF. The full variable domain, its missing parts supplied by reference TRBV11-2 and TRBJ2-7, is EAGVAQSPRYKIIEKRQSVAFWCNPISGHATLYWYQQILGQGPKLLIQFQNNGVVDDSQLPKDRFSAERLKGVDSTLKIQPAKLEDSAVYLCASSSLAGGRPGEQYFGPGTRLTVT.

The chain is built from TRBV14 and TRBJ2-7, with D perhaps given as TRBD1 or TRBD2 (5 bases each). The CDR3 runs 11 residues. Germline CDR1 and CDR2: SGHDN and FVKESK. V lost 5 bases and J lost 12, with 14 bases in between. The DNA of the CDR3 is TGTGCCAGCAGCTACGGGGCTTTTCTGTACTTC. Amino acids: CASSYGAFLYF.

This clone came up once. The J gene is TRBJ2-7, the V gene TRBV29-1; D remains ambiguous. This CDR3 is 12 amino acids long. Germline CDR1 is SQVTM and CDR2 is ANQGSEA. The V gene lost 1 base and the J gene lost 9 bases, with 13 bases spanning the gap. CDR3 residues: CSVEGHVGRQYF. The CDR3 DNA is TGCAGCGTTGAAGGGCATGTTGGCAGGCAGTACTTC.

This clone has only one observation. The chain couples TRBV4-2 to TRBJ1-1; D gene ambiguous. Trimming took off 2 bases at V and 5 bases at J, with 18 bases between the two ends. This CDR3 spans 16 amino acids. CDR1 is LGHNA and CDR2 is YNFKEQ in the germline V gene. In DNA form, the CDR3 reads TGTGCCAGCAGCCAAAATCTGAGACGGGAGAAGACTGAAGCTTTCTTT. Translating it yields CASSQNLRREKTEAFF.

The CDR3 sequence is CATSREHSYNQPQHF. As DNA, the CDR3 is TGTGCCACCAGCAGAGAACACAGCTACAATCAGCCCCAGCATTTT. The chain joins TRBV15 to TRBJ1-5; the D is unclear. The CDR3 loop spans 15 amino acids. Germline V gene sequence: CDR1 LNHNV, CDR2 YYDKDF (reference sequence). Trimming left V 0 bases short and J 3 bases short, with 9 bases between.

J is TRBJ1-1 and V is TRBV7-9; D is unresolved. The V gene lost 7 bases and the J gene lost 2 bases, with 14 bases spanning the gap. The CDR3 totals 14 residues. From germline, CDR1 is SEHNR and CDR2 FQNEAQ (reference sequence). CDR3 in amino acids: CASIHERGNTEAFF. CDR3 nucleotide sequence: TGTGCCAGCATCCACGAGCGGGGAAACACTGAAGCTTTCTTT.

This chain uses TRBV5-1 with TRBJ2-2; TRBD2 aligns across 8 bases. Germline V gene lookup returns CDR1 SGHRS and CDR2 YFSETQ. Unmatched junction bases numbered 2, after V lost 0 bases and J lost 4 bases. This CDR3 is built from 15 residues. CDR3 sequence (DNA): TGCGCCAGCAGCTTGGAAGCGGGAGTCACCGGGGAGCTGTTTTTT. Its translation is CASSLEAGVTGELFF.

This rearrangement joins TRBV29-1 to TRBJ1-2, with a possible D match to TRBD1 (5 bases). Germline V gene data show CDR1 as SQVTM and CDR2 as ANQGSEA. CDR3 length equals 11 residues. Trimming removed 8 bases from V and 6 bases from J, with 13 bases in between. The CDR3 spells CSYGTLNGYTF. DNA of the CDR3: TGCAGCTACGGGACTCTAAATGGCTACACCTTC.

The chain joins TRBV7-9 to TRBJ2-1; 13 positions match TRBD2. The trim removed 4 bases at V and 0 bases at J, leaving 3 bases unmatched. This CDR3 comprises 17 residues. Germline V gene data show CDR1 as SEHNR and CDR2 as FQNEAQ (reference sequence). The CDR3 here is CASSSGLAGISYNEQFF. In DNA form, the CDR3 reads TGTGCCAGCAGCTCGGGACTAGCGGGAATCTCCTACAATGAGCAGTTCTTC. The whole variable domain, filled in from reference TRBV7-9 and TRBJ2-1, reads DTGVSQNPRHKITKRGQNVTFRCDPISEHNRLYWYRQTLGQGPEFLTYFQNEAQLEKSRLLSDRFSAERPKGSFSTLEIQRTEQGDSAMYLCASSSGLAGISYNEQFFGPGTRLTVL.

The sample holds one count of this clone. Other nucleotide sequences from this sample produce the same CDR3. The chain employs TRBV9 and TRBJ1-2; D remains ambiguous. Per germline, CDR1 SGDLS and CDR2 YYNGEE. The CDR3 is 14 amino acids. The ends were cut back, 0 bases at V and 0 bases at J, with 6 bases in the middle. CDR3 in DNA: TGTGCCAGCAGCGTAGGGAGAGCTAACTATGGCTACACCTTC. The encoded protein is CASSVGRANYGYTF. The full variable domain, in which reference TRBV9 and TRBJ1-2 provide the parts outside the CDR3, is DSGVTQTPKHLITATGQRVTLRCSPRSGDLSVYWYQQSLDQGLQFLIQYYNGEERAKGNILERFSAQQFPDLHSELNLSSLELGDSALYFCASSVGRANYGYTFGSGTRLTVV.

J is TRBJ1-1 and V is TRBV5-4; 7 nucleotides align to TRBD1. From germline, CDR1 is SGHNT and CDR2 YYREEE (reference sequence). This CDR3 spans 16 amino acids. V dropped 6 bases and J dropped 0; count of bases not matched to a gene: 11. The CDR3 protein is CASTQEGALVNTEAFF. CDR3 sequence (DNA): TGTGCCAGCACTCAGGAGGGGGCTTTGGTGAACACTGAAGCTTTCTTT.

CDR3 in amino acids: CASSLAGGGSYGYTF. CDR3 nucleotides: TGTGCCAGCAGCTTGGCCGGGGGCGGCAGCTATGGCTACACCTTC. The chain has TRBV5-5 and TRBJ1-2, with D possibly TRBD1 on 6 matching bases. V lost 0 bases and J 4 bases, leaving 13 bases between the germline ends. This CDR3 is built from 15 residues. Germline V gene sequence: CDR1 SGHKS, CDR2 YYEKEE (reference sequence).

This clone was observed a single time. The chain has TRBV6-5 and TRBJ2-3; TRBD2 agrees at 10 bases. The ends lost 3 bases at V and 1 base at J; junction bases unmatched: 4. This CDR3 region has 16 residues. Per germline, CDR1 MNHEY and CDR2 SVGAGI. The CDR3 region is CASSYGGLAGTDTQYF. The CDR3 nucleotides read TGTGCCAGCAGTTATGGCGGACTAGCGGGCACAGATACGCAGTATTTT.

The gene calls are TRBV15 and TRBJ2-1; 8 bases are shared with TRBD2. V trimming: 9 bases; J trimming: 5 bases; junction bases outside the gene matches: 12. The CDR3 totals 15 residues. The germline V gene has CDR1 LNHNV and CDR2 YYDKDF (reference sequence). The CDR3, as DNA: TGTGCCACTACGGGAGGGGGGATGAAGGACAATGAGCAGTTCTTC. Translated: CATTGGGMKDNEQFF.

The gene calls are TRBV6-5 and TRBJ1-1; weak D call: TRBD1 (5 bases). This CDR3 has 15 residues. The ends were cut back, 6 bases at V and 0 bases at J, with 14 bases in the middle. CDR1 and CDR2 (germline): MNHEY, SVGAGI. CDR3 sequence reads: CASSRSGTVNTEAFF. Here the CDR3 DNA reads TGTGCCAGCAGCCGATCAGGGACGGTGAACACTGAAGCTTTCTTT.

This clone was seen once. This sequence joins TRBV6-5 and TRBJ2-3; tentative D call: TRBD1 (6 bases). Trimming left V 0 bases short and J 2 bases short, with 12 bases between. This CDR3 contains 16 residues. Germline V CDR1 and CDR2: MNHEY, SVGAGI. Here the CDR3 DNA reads TGTGCCAGCAGTTACTCGAACCAGGGGAACACAGATACGCAGTATTTT. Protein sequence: CASSYSNQGNTDTQYF.

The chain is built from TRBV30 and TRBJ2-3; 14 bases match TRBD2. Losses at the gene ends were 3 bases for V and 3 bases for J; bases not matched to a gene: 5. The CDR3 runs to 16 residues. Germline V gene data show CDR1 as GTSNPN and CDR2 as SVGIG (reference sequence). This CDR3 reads CAWSDRTSGRTDTQYF. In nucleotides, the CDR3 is TGTGCCTGGAGCGACCGGACTAGCGGGAGGACAGATACGCAGTATTTT.

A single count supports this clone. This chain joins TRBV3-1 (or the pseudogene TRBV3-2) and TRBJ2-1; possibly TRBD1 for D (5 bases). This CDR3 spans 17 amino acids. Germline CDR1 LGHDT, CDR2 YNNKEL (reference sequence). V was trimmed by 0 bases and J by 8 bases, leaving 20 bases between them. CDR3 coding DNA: TGTGCCAGCAGCCAAGATACGAGGCAAGCCAGGGCCCATGAGCAGTTCTTC. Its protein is CASSQDTRQARAHEQFF.